This T cell receptor (beta chain) came from a study of shared clonotypes between healthy human individuals. About the study: Donors had three CD4 naive, three CD4 memory, two CD8 naive and one CD8 memory plate apiece. Broader study findings: About 4.5% of naive CD4 clonotypes were common to four donors. A limitation of the genetic and exposure-history diversity represented arose from few donors.

The protocol was immunoSEQ multiplex PCR, while the TCRdb copy is restricted to in-frame clones and leaves out a portion. The sample has some 2,500,000 clones, roughly 93% seen once; the top ten hold about 0.38%. As to this clone: Its antigen is unidentified.

Trimming removed 0 bases at V and 4 bases at J, with 11 bases between. CDR3 size: 15 residues. Per the germline V gene, CDR1 is SGHKS and CDR2 is YYEKEE (reference sequence). This TCR was recovered from a man between 18 and 35 years old in good health. Some clones in this sample may be carry-over from other donors' samples. Sequenced sample: naive CD4+ T cells from PBMCs. The subset: CD45RA+ positively selected. V is TRBV5-5 and J is TRBJ1-5; D unresolved. The chain's CDR3 is CASSLVSGFNQPQHF. As DNA, the CDR3 is TGTGCCAGCAGCTTGGTATCTGGATTTAATCAGCCCCAGCATTTT.